This T cell receptor (beta chain) was retrieved from a study of blood T cells in healthy people across ages. The sample, about 9.2 milliliters of peripheral blood, was drawn from each donor. The authors ran a second PCR of about 7 to 11 cycles using a sample-barcoded 5' primer and a J-beta primer mix. A single record per CDR3 protein comes from TCRdb applying MiXCR to the 5' RACE reads. The table includes about 630,000 distinct CDR3 sequences, around 21% detected once. The V gene lost 1 base and the J gene lost 2 bases, with 6 bases spanning the gap. Germline CDR1 is SGHTA and CDR2 is FQGNSA. The CDR3 totals 14 residues. This clonotype was seen at least ten times.

This clonotype was obtained from a man aged 65 to 85 in good health. The V gene is TRBV7-2, the J gene TRBJ1-5; the D gene is possibly TRBD1 (6 bases). Material for sequencing was blood. The CDR3, as DNA: TGTGCCAGCAGCTTAGGACAGGGCAATCAGCCCCAGCATTTT. Its protein product is CASSLGQGNQPQHF.